This T cell receptor beta chain derives from a study of PD-1 blockade in mismatch repair-deficient tumors. TCRs were sequenced from three patients responding to pembrolizumab. TCRdb keeps only in-frame clones here, not all; method: immunoSEQ multiplex PCR. The sample records under 150,000 clones, roughly 90% being singletons. Looked up from germline, CDR1 is MNHNS and CDR2 is SASEGT. The CDR3 runs to 18 residues. V lost 4 bases and J lost 3, with 24 bases in between. This clone was counted once. The specimen was peripheral blood, collected approximately 73 weeks after starting pembrolizumab. This receptor was identified in an adult with mismatch repair-deficient cancer. This chain joins TRBV6-1 and TRBJ1-1; D unclear. CDR3 coding DNA: TGTGCCAGCAGTGCCTACCCCCCCAGAAGATCCTCGGACACTGAAGCTTTCTTT. The encoded protein is CASSAYPPRRSSDTEAFF.